This TCR beta chain emerged from a study of beta chain features in type 1 diabetes. Averaging roughly 120 mL, one heparinised blood draw was given by each donor. By way of CD45RO/CCR7/CD25/CD127/CD95/CD27, the CD4+ regulatory, stem cell-like memory, central memory and naive cells were sorted. Only a few counts were recorded for this clone. V lost 0 bases, J lost 3 bases, and 12 bases stayed unmatched. This CDR3 has 18 amino acids. Germline V lookup: CDR1 SGHRS, CDR2 YFSETQ. Every bit of the isolated RNA underwent reverse transcription, so sequencing read expressed TCRB transcripts. Repertoires were generated with immunoSEQ multiplex PCR, while TCRdb's copy carries only in-frame clones and drops some. The sample yields 680,000 or so clones, around 15% seen once.

This receptor was taken from a man younger than 30 in good health. This chain connects TRBV5-1 to TRBJ1-2; 9 bases fit TRBD1. Sample: naive CD4+ T cells from blood. CDR3: CASSLADGSGQGDYGYTF. DNA of the CDR3: TGCGCCAGCAGCTTGGCCGATGGTTCGGGACAGGGCGACTATGGCTACACCTTC. Drawing the rest from reference TRBV5-1 and TRBJ1-2, the complete variable domain is KAGVTQTPRYLIKTRGQQVTLSCSPISGHRSVSWYQQTPGQGLQFLFEYFSETQRNKGNFPGRFSGRQFSNSRSEMNVSTLELGDSALYLCASSLADGSGQGDYGYTFGSGTRLTVV.